This TCR beta chain was profiled in a study of post-analysis software for immune sequencing data. The overall study: Relapsing-remitting, secondary progressive and progressive-relapsing multiple sclerosis courses were included. General study results and limits: Compared against controls, patients with multiple sclerosis displayed significantly lower normalized Chao1 diversity. Four to six TRBV segments were significantly more frequent in patients than in controls. TRBV5-6, TRBV5-1 and TRBV20-1 were among these segments.

The TCR beta cDNA libraries contained unique molecular identifiers. The yield from roughly 1 to 10 million T cells was around 500,000 cDNA molecules in total. TCRdb reprocessed the PCR reads with MiXCR, giving one entry per CDR3 protein. The table has hundreds of thousands of distinct CDR3 sequences, 55% to 70% seen once. V lost 2 bases and J lost 5, with 4 bases in between. CDR3 length equals 12 residues. Worth noting for this clonotype: As yet, its antigen is unknown.

The sequenced sample was blood. The TCR originated in a girl aged 2-10 years with multiple sclerosis. The chain recombines TRBV12-3 or TRBV12-4 with TRBJ1-5; no firm D call. CDR3 in DNA: TGTGCCAGCAGTTTATTCGATCAGCCCCAGCATTTT. Translated: CASSLFDQPQHF.